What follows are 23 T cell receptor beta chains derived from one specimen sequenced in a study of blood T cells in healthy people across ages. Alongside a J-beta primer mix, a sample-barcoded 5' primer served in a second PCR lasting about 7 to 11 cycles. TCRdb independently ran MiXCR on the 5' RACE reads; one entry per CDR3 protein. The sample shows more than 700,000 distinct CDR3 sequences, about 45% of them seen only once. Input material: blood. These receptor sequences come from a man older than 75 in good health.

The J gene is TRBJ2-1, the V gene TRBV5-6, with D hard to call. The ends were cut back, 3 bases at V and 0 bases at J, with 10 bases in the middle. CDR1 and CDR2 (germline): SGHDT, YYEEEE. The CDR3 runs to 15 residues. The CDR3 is CASSSSRSSYNEQFF. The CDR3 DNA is TGTGCCAGCAGCTCGTCTAGAAGCTCCTACAATGAGCAGTTCTTC. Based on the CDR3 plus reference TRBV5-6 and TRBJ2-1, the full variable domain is DAGVTQSPTHLIKTRGQQVTLRCSPKSGHDTVSWYQQALGQGPQFIFQYYEEEERQRGNFPDRFSGHQFPNYSSELNVNALLLGDSALYLCASSSSRSSYNEQFFGPGTRLTVL.

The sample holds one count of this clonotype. In DNA form, the CDR3 reads TGTGCCAGCAGCCAAAAACTAGCCCTGTATGGCTACACCTTC. Its translation: CASSQKLALYGYTF. The J gene is TRBJ1-2, the V gene TRBV5-6; D ambiguous. Looked up from germline, CDR1 is SGHDT and CDR2 is YYEEEE. The length of the CDR3 is 14 residues. The V gene lost 4 bases and the J gene lost 5 bases, with 15 bases spanning the gap.

For the CDR3, the DNA is TGTGCCAGCGCTCGTGGGAGGAACACTGAAGCTTTCTTT. This gives the protein CASARGRNTEAFF. The gene calls are TRBV2 and TRBJ1-1; D unresolved. This CDR3 has 13 residues. V was trimmed by 8 bases and J by 1 base, leaving 11 bases between them. Germline assignment: CDR1 SNHLY and CDR2 FYNNEI.

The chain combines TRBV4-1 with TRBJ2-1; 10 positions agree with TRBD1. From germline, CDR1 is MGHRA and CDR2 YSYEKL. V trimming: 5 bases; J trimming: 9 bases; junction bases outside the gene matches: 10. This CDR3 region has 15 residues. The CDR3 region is CASSSPGQGFGEQFF. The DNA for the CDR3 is TGCGCCAGCAGCTCTCCGGGACAGGGGTTTGGTGAGCAGTTCTTC.

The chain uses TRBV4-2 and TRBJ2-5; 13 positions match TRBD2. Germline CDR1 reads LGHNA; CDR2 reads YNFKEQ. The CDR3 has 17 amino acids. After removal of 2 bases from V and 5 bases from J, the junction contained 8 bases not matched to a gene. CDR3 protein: CASSQTPRLAGGETQYF. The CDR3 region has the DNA TGTGCCAGCAGCCAAACCCCGAGACTAGCGGGGGGTGAGACCCAGTACTTC.

CDR3 amino acids: CASSWDRRNEKLFF. CDR3 DNA sequence: TGTGCCAGCAGTTGGGACAGGAGAAATGAAAAACTGTTTTTT. This chain uses TRBV28 with TRBJ1-4, with TRBD1 matching 8 bases. The J segment lost 5 bases and the V segment lost 4 bases, leaving 3 bases of the junction unmatched. Germline assignment: CDR1 MDHEN and CDR2 SYDVKM. The CDR3 contains 14 residues.

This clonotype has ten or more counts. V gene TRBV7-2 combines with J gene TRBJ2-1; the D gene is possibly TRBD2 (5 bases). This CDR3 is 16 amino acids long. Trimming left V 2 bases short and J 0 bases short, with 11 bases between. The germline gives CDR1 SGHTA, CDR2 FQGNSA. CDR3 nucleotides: TGTGCCAGCAGCTTATCCAGAGCGGCCTCCTACAATGAGCAGTTCTTC. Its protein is CASSLSRAASYNEQFF.

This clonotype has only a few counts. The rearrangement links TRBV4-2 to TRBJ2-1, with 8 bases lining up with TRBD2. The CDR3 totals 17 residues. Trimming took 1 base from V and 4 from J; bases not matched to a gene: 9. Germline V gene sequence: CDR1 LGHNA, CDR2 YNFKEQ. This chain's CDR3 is CASSQAYREGPYNEQFF. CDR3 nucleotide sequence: TGTGCCAGCAGCCAAGCGTATCGGGAGGGCCCTTACAATGAGCAGTTCTTC.

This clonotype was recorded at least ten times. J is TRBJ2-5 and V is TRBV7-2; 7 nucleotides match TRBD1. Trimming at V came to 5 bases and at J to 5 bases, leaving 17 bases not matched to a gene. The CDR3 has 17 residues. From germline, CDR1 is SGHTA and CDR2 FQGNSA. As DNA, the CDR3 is TGTGCCAGCAGCCACAGGGGTGGCGGTAAGGATCGGGAGACCCAGTACTTC. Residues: CASSHRGGGKDRETQYF.

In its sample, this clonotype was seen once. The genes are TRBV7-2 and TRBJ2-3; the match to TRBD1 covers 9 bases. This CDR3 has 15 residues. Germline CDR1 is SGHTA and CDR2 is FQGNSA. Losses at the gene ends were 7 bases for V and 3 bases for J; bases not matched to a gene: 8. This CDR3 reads CASTLMTGGTDTQYF. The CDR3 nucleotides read TGTGCCAGCACCCTTATGACAGGGGGGACAGATACGCAGTATTTT.

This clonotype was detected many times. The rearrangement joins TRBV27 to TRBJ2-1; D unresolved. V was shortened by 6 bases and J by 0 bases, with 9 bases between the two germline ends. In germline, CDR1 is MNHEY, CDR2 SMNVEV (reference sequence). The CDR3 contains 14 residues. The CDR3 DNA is TGTGCCAGCAGCCAAGTAAGCTCCTACAATGAGCAGTTCTTC. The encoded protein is CASSQVSSYNEQFF.

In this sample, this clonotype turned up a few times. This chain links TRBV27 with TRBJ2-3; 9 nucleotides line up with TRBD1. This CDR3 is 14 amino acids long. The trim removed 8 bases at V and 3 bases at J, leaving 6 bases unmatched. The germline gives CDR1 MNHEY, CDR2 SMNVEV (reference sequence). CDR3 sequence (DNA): TGTGCCAGCGGACCGGACAGGGGTACAGATACGCAGTATTTT. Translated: CASGPDRGTDTQYF.

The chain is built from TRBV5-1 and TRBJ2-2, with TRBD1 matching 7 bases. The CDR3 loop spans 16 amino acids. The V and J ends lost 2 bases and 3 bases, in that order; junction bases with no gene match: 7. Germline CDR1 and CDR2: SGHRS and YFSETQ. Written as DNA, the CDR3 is TGCGCCAGCAGCTTAAGCCGGGACAGATACACCGGGGAGCTGTTTTTT. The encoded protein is CASSLSRDRYTGELFF. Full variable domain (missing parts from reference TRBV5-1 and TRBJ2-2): KAGVTQTPRYLIKTRGQQVTLSCSPISGHRSVSWYQQTPGQGLQFLFEYFSETQRNKGNFPGRFSGRQFSNSRSEMNVSTLELGDSALYLCASSLSRDRYTGELFFGEGSRLTVL.

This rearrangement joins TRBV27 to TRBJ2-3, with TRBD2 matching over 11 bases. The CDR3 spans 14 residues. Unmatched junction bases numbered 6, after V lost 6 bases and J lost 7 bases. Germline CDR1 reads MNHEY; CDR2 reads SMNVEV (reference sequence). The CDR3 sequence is CASRVAGGPHTQYF. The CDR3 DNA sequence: TGTGCCAGCAGGGTAGCGGGAGGGCCGCATACGCAGTATTTT.

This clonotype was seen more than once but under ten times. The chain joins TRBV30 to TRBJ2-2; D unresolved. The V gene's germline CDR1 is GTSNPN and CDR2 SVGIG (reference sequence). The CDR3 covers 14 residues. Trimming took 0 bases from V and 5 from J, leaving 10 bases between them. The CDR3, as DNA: TGTGCCTGGAGTGTCGTCGTGAGGACCGGGGAGCTGTTTTTT. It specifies CAWSVVVRTGELFF.

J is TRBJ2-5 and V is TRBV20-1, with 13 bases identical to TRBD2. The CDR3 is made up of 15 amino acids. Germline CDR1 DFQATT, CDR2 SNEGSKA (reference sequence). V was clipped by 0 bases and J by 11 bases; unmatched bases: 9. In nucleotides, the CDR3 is TGCAGTGCTAGAGACGGGACTAGCGGGATTAATGAGCAGTACTTC. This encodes CSARDGTSGINEQYF.

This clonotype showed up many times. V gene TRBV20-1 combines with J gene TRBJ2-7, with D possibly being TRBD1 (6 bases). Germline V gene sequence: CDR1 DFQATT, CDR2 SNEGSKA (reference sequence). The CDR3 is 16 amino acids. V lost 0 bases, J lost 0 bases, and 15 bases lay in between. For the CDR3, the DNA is TGCAGTGCTAGAGATCGGGGTCAGGGGAACTCCTACGAGCAGTACTTC. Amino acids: CSARDRGQGNSYEQYF.

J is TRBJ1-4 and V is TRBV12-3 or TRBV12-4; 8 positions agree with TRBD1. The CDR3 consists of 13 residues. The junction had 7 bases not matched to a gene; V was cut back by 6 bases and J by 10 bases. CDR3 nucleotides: TGTGCCAGCAGCCCGACAGGGGTGGGAAAACTGTTTTTT. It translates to CASSPTGVGKLFF.

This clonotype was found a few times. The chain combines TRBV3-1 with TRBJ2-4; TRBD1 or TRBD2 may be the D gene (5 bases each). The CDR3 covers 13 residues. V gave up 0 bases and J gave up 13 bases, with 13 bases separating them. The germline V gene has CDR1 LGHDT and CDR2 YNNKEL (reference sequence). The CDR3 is CASSQEGVKKQYF. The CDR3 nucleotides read TGTGCCAGCAGCCAAGAGGGGGTTAAGAAGCAGTACTTC.

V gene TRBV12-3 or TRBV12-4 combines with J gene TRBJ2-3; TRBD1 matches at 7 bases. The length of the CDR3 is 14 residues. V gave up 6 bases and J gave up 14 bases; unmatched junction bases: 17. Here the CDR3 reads CASSKRGGLGVLYF. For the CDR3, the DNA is TGTGCCAGCAGCAAAAGAGGGGGCTTGGGCGTTCTGTATTTT.

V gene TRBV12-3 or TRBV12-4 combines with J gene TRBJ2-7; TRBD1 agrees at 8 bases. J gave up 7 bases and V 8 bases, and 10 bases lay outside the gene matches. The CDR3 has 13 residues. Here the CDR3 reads CASGQGRNVEQYF. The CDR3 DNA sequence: TGTGCCAGCGGACAGGGTCGTAATGTAGAGCAGTACTTC.

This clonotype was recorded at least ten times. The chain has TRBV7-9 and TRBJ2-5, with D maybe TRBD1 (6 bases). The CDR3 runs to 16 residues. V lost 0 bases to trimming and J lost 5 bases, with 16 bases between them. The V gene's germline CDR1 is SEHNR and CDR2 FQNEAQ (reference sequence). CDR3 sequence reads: CASSLAGGGVLETQYF. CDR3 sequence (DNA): TGTGCCAGCAGCTTAGCTGGTGGGGGCGTACTGGAGACCCAGTACTTC.

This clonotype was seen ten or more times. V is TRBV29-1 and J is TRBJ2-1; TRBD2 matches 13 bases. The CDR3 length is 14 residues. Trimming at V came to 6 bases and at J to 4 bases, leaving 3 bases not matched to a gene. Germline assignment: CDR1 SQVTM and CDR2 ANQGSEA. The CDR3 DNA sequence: TGCAGCGTACGGACTAGCGGGAGTTACAATGAGCAGTTCTTC. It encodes CSVRTSGSYNEQFF.